This TCR beta chain was identified during a study of blood T cell repertoires in COVID-19. Study in general: Donors in the United States, Italy and Spain gave samples during acute or convalescent COVID-19. PBMCs, B-cell-depleted T cells, or T cells were the source of the cDNA or gDNA that made up the material.

The method was immunoSEQ multiplex PCR; TCRdb's version includes in-frame clones alone and lacks a portion of them. The sample lists around 84,000 clones, around four fifths occurring once. This clonotype was sampled from an elderly man with active or convalescent COVID-19. The sample consisted of peripheral blood.

The CDR3 DNA follows: TGTGCCAGCAGCATAGACAGGGTTACCTATGGCTACACCTTC. Protein product: CASSIDRVTYGYTF. The J gene is TRBJ1-2, the V gene TRBV7-8, with 7 bases lining up with TRBD1. Germline V gene data show CDR1 as SGHVS and CDR2 as FQNEAQ. There are 14 residues in the CDR3. V shed 5 bases and J 4 bases; nucleotides not matched to a gene: 7. Full variable domain (missing parts from reference TRBV7-8 and TRBJ1-2): GAGVSQSPRYKVAKRGQDVALRCDPISGHVSLFWYQQALGQGPEFLTYFQNEAQLDKSGLPSDRFFAERPEGSVSTLKIQRTQQEDSAVYLCASSIDRVTYGYTFGSGTRLTVV.